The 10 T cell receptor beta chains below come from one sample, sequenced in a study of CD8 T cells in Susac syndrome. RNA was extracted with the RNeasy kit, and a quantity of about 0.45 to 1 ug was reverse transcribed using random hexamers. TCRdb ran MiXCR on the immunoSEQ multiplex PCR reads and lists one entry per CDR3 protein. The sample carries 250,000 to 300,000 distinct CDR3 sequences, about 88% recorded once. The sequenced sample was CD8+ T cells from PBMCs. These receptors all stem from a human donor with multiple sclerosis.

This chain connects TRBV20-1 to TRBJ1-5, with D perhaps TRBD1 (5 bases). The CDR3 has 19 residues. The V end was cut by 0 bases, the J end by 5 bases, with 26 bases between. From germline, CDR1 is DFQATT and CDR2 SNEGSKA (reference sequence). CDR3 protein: CSARDLLAGWLRRYQPQHF. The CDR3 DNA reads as TGCAGTGCTAGAGATCTCTTGGCAGGGTGGCTCCGTCGTTATCAGCCCCAGCATTTT.

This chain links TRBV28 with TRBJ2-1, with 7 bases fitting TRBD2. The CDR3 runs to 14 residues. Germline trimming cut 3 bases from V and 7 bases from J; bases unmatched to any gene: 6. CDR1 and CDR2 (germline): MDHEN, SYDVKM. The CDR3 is CASSLYLAENEQFF. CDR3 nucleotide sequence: TGTGCCAGCAGTTTGTACCTAGCGGAAAATGAGCAGTTCTTC.

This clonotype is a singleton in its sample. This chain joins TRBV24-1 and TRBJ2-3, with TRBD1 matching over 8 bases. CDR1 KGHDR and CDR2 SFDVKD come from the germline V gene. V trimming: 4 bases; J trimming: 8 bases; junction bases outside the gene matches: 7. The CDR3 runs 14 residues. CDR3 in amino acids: CATSDTGGKGTQYF. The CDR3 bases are TGTGCCACCAGTGACACAGGGGGTAAGGGTACGCAGTATTTT.

CDR3: CASRLAGGFDNEQFF. The CDR3 DNA follows: TGTGCCAGCAGATTGGCTGGGGGGTTCGACAATGAGCAGTTCTTC. The rearrangement joins TRBV7-8 to TRBJ2-1, with D perhaps TRBD2 (6 bases). The CDR3 runs to 15 residues. V lost 6 bases to trimming and J lost 5 bases, with 17 bases between them. Germline CDR1 and CDR2: SGHVS and FQNEAQ.

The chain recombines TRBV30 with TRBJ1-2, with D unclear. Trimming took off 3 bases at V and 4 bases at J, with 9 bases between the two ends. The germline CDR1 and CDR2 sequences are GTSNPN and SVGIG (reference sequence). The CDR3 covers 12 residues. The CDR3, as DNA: TGTGCCTGGAGGGCGGCCCTCTATGGCTACACCTTC. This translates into CAWRAALYGYTF.

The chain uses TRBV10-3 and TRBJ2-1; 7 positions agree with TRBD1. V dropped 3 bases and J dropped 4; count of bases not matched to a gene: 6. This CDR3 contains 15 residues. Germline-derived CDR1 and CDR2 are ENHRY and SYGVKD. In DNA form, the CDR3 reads TGTGCCATCAGTGATACCGGGACAGTATACAATGAGCAGTTCTTC. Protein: CAISDTGTVYNEQFF.

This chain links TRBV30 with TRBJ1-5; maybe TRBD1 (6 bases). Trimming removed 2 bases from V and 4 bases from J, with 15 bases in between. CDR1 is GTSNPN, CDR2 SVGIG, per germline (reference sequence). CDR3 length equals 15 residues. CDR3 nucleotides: TGTGCCTGGAGTACTCCGGGGGGCAGGAATCAGCCCCAGCATTTT. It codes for CAWSTPGGRNQPQHF.

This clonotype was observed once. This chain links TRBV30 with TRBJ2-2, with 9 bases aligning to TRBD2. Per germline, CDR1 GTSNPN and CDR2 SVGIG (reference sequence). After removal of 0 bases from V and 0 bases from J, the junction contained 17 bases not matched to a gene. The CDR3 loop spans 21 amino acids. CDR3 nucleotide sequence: TGTGCCTGGAGTGTACTCCCCGTAGCGGGGGATGTCTTTGCGAACACCGGGGAGCTGTTTTTT. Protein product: CAWSVLPVAGDVFANTGELFF.

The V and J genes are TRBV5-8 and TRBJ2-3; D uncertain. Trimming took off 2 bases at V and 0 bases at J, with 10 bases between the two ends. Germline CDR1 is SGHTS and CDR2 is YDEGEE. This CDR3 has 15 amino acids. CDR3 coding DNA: TGTGCCAGCAGCTTATCACACCTTAGCACAGATACGCAGTATTTT. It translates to CASSLSHLSTDTQYF.

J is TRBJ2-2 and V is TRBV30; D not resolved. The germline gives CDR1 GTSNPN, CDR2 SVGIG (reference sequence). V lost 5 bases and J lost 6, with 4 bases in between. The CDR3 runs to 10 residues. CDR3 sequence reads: CAWDSGELFF. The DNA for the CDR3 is TGTGCCTGGGATTCCGGGGAGCTGTTTTTT.